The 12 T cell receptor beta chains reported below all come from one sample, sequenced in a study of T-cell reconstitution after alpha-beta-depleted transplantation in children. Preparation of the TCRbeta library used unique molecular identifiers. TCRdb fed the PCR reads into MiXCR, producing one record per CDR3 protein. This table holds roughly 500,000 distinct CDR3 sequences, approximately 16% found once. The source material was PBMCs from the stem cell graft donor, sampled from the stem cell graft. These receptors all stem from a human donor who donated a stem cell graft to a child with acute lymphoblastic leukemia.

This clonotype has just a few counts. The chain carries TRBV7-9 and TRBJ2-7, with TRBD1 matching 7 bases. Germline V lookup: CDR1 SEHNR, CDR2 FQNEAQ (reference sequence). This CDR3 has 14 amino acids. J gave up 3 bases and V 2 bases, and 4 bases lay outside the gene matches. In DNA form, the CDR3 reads TGTGCCAGCAGCTTACTAGACAGGGACTACGAGCAGTACTTC. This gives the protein CASSLLDRDYEQYF. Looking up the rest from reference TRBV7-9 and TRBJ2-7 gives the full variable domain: DTGVSQNPRHKITKRGQNVTFRCDPISEHNRLYWYRQTLGQGPEFLTYFQNEAQLEKSRLLSDRFSAERPKGSFSTLEIQRTEQGDSAMYLCASSLLDRDYEQYFGPGTRLTVT.

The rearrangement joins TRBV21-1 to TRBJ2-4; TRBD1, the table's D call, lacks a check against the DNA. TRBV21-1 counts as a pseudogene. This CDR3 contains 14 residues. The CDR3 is CASRGGKAKNIQYF. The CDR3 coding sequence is TGTGCCAGTCGGGGCGGGAAAGCCAAAAACATTCAGTACTTC.

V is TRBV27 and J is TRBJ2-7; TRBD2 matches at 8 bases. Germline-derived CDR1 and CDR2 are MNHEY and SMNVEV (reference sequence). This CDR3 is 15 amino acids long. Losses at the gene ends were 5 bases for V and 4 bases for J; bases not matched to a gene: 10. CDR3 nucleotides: TGTGCCAGCAGTCCCCATAGCGGGGTTAAATACGAGCAGTACTTC. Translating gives CASSPHSGVKYEQYF.

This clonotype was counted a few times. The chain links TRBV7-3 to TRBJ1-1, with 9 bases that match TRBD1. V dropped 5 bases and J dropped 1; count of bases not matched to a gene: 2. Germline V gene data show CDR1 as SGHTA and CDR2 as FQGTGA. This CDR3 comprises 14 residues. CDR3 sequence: CASSKGQGNTEAFF. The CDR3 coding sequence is TGTGCCAGCAGCAAGGGACAGGGGAACACTGAAGCTTTCTTT. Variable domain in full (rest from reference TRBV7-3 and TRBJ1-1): GAGVSQTPSNKVTEKGKYVELRCDPISGHTALYWYRQSLGQGPEFLIYFQGTGAADDSGLPNDRFFAVRPEGSVSTLKIQRTERGDSAVYLCASSKGQGNTEAFFGQGTRLTVV.

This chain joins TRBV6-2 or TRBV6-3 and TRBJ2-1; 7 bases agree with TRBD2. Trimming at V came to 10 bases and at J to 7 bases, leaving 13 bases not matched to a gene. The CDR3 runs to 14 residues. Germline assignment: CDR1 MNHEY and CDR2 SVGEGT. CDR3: CAILTSPGRNEQFF. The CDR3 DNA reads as TGTGCCATCCTGACTAGCCCGGGGAGAAATGAGCAGTTCTTC.

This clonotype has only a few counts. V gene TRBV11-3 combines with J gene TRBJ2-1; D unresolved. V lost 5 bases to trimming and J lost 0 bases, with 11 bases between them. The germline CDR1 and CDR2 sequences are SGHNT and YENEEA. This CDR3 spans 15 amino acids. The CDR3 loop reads CASSPPRPSYNEQFF. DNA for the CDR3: TGTGCCAGCAGCCCCCCTCGACCCTCCTACAATGAGCAGTTCTTC. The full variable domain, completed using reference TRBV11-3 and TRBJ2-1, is EAGVVQSPRYKIIEKKQPVAFWCNPISGHNTLYWYLQNLGQGPELLIRYENEEAVDDSQLPKDRFSAERLKGVDSTLKIQPAELGDSAVYLCASSPPRPSYNEQFFGPGTRLTVL.

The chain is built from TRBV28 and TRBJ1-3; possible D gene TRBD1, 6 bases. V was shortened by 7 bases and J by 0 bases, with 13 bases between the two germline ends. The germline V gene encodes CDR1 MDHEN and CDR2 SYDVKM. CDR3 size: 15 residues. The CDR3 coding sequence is TGTGCCAGCAAGGAAGGGGGAACCTCTGGAAACACCATATATTTT. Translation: CASKEGGTSGNTIYF.

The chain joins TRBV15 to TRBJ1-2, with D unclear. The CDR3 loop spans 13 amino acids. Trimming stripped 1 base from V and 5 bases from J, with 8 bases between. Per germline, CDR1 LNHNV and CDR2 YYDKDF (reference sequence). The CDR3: CATSRVSTYGYTF. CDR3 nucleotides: TGTGCCACCAGCAGAGTCAGCACATATGGCTACACCTTC.

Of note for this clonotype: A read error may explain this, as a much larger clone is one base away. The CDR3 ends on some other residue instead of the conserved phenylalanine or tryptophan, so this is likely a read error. CDR3 nucleotide sequence: TGTGCCAGCAGTGAAGCCCTAGCGGGGGCGGACATTCAGTACTTG. Residues: CASSEALAGADIQYL. This chain connects TRBV6-1 to TRBJ2-4, with 10 bases fitting TRBD2. The J segment lost 8 bases and the V segment lost 0 bases, leaving 4 bases of the junction unmatched. The CDR3 is made up of 15 amino acids. Germline V gene sequence: CDR1 MNHNS, CDR2 SASEGT.

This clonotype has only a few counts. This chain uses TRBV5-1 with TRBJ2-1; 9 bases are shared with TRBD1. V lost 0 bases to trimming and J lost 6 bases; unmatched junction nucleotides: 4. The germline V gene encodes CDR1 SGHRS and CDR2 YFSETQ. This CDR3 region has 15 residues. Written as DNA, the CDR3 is TGCGCCAGCAGCTTGGGGTGGGACAGGGCCAATGAGCAGTTCTTC. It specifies CASSLGWDRANEQFF.

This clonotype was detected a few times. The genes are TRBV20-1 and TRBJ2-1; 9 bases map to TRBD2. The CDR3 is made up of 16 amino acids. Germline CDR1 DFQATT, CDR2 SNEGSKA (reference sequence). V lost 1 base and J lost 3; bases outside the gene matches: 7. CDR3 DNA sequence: TGCAGTGCTAGAGTGGACCCTAGCGGGGTCTACAATGAGCAGTTCTTC. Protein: CSARVDPSGVYNEQFF.

CDR3 sequence: CSVVPPAPRGTQYF. The CDR3 DNA sequence: TGCAGCGTTGTCCCCCCGGCACCCAGGGGTACGCAGTATTTT. The gene calls are TRBV29-1 and TRBJ2-3; D is possibly TRBD1 (6 bases). The CDR3 is 14 amino acids. CDR1 and CDR2 (germline): SQVTM, ANQGSEA. V lost 4 bases and J 8 bases, leaving 19 bases between the germline ends.